A selection of T cell receptor beta chains follows, all from one sample in a study of cytomegalovirus exposure and HLA in healthy donors. Assay used: immunoSEQ multiplex PCR; TCRdb lists only in-frame clones, some missing. The sample carries over 90,000 clones, approximately 72% recorded once. Sample: PBMCs. These receptors were obtained from a woman in her 70s in good health and CMV-seropositive. CDR3s include the opening cysteine and the closing phenylalanine or tryptophan. The size of a clone is reported for some rows only, either as once, few or many, or as a class for expanded clones.

J gene: TRBJ1-1; V gene: TRBV7-6; clone size: .; CDR3 protein: CASSFSGDTEAFF
J gene: TRBJ1-5; V gene: TRBV27; clone size: .; CDR3 protein: CASSLDSYSNQPQHF
J gene: TRBJ1-5; V gene: TRBV27; clone size: .; CDR3 protein: CASSGANQPQHF
J gene: TRBJ1-4; V gene: TRBV28; clone size: .; CDR3 protein: CASRDSGGGEKLFF
J gene: TRBJ2-7; V gene: TRBV18; clone size: .; CDR3 protein: CASSPEILDSFTYEQYF
J gene: TRBJ1-6; V gene: TRBV4-2; clone size: .; CDR3 protein: CASSRNLGTDNSPLHF
J gene: TRBJ2-7; V gene: TRBV7-8; clone size: .; CDR3 protein: CASSHLRDNEQYF
J gene: TRBJ2-3; V gene: TRBV28; clone size: .; CDR3 protein: CASSTTDTQYF
J gene: TRBJ2-2; V gene: TRBV9; clone size: .; CDR3 protein: CASSVGAELNTGELFF
J gene: TRBJ2-7; V gene: TRBV19; clone size: few; CDR3 protein: CASKGDYRSYEQYF
J gene: TRBJ1-5; V gene: TRBV12-5; clone size: .; CDR3 protein: CASGLAINQPQHF
J gene: TRBJ1-1; V gene: TRBV5-4; clone size: .; CDR3 protein: CASSPGQGRLDTEAFF
J gene: TRBJ2-6; V gene: TRBV4-3; clone size: .; CDR3 protein: CASSQDFSGANVLTF
J gene: TRBJ2-5; V gene: TRBV2; clone size: .; CDR3 protein: CASTLGLAGGTEETQYF
J gene: TRBJ1-4; V gene: TRBV2; clone size: .; CDR3 protein: CASRAGHKEKLFF
J gene: TRBJ2-3; V gene: TRBV6-6; clone size: .; CDR3 protein: CASRHTGGRSTDTQYF
J gene: TRBJ1-5; V gene: TRBV2; clone size: few; CDR3 protein: CASSGGGSLSQPQHF
J gene: TRBJ1-5; V gene: TRBV5-5; clone size: .; CDR3 protein: CASSLLQANLRSPQHF
J gene: TRBJ1-5; V gene: TRBV28; clone size: .; CDR3 protein: CASRLNIWFSNQPQHF
J gene: TRBJ1-6; V gene: TRBV4-2; clone size: .; CDR3 protein: CASSQGPQGPNSPLHF